Described below is a single T cell receptor beta chain sequence and its context. What this receptor recognizes is not known. No base quality values were provided; no much bigger clone lies one nucleotide off. Collaborating institutions collected whole blood in K2EDTA tubes following their own protocols. Collaborator samples were shipped for TCRbeta analysis as frozen whole blood, isolated PBMCs, or DNA extracted from either sample type. The data are from a study of blood T cell repertoires in COVID-19 (dated by TCRdb to 2020 to 2021). With respect to the entire study: Samples from collaborators originated in the United States, Italy and Spain and spanned both the acute and convalescent phases of COVID-19. The prospective study material was composed of cDNA or gDNA derived from T cells, B-cell-depleted T cells, or PBMCs. The dataset comprised deeply sampled blood TCRbeta repertoires from subjects exposed to, actively infected with, or recovered from COVID-19. The repertoires were made available in a free public database intended to serve as a resource for research on the immune response to SARS-CoV-2. Samples were obtained from the ongoing ImmuneRACE study (first 160 participants) and from 1,254 subjects provided by 6 global collaborators. Sample metadata almost always included a de-identified subject ID, COVID-19 status, age in years and sex. Where available, HLA class I and class II types were taken from metadata supplied by the sample provider and were not determined by assay-based typing. Summary of the overall study and its limitations: How much clinical and demographic metadata was included differed by source and by participant, and the metadata was provided uncurated.

TCRbeta CDR3 regions were amplified from genomic DNA using the immunoSEQ Assay, a bias-controlled multiplex PCR. As for how the authors treated the data: Within the assay, amplification of reference gene primers was used to estimate how many nucleated cells each sample contained. Sequence reads were collapsed and filtered to measure the absolute abundance of every unique TCRbeta CDR3 rearrangement. For each sample, productive Simpson clonality was calculated as the square root of Simpson's diversity index across productive rearrangements. This immuneACCESS table, as held by TCRdb, lists in-frame sequences with V and J called but not all clones. Of the missing ones, under half trace to an unresolved V gene in checked studies; the others have no known cause. The D gene and trimming were derived from the DNA, and the V and J assignments and clone size from that table. Here the sample has a few hundred thousand clones; around 92% occur a single time. The ten most abundant clones make up about 1.2% of the sample.

Its CDR3 holds 14 amino acids, cysteine through phenylalanine. Just CDR3 DNA is preserved here, 42 bases in frame from base 1. V was cut back by 2 bases and J by 14 bases, leaving a gap of 19 bases between them. CDR1 and CDR2, looked up from the germline V gene (reference sequence), are GTSNPN and SVGIG. Recombination linked TRBV30 to TRBJ1-6, with the D gene uncertain. The sequence was collected from a man aged 40-55 years with acute or convalescent COVID-19. Source material: peripheral blood. CDR3 protein: CAWSSGPKDRSLHF. The bases are TGTGCCTGGAGTAGCGGCCCCAAGGATAGGTCCCTCCACTTT.